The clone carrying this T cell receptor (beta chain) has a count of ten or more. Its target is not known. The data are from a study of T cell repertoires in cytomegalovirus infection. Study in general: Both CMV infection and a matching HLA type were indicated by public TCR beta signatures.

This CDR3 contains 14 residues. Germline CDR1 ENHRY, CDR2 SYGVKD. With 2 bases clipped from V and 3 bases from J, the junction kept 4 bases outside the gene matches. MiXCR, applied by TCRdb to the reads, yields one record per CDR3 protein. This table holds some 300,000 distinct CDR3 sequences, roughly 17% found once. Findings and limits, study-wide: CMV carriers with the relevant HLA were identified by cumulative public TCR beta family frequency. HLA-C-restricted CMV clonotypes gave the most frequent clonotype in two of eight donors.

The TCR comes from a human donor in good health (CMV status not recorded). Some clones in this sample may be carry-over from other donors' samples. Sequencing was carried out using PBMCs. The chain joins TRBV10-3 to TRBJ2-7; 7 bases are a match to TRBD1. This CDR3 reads CAISETGADYEQYF. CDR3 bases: TGTGCCATCAGTGAGACAGGGGCGGACTACGAGCAGTACTTC.